The source of this T cell receptor beta chain is a study of blood T cell repertoires in COVID-19. Study-level background: There were acute and convalescent COVID-19 samples, and they came from the United States, Italy and Spain. PBMCs, B-cell-depleted T cells, or T cells provided the cDNA or gDNA that made up the material.

Patients in Seattle were enrolled during active infection, then followed longitudinally. The CDR3 is 15 amino acids. V shed 0 bases and J shed 6 bases, with 13 bases lying between them. Germline V lookup: CDR1 SGHDT, CDR2 YYEEEE. How the authors handled the data: Cell counts per sample came from amplifying reference gene primers. This table comes from immunoSEQ multiplex PCR, and its TCRdb copy is limited to in-frame clones, with some not included. Clonal size and the V and J genes are those of that table, whereas D and trimming came from the DNA. The sample holds roughly 350,000 clones, 87% seen once.

The TCR sequence derives from a woman between 25 and 40 years old with COVID-19, enrolled during active disease. The sequenced sample was peripheral blood. The chain is built from TRBV5-6 and TRBJ2-1; the D gene is possibly TRBD2 (6 bases). The DNA of the CDR3 is TGTGCCAGCAGCTTGGGACTAGGGGCCCTCAATGAGCAGTTCTTC. As protein: CASSLGLGALNEQFF.